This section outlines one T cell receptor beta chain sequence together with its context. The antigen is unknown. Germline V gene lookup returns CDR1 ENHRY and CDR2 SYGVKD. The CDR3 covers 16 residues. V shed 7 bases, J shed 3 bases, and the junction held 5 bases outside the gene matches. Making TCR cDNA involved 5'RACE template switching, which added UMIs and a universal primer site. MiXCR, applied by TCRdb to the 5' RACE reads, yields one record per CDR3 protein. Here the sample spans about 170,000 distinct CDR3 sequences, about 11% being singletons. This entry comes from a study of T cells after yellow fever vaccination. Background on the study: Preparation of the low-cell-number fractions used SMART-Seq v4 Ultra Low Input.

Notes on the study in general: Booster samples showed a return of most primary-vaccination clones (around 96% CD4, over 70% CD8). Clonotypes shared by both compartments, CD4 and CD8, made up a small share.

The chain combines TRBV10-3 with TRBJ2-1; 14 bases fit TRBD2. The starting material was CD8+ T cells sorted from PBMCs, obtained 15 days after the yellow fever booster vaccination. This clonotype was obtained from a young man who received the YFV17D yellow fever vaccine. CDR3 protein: CAITQGLAGDYNEQFF. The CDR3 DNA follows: TGTGCCATCACCCAGGGACTAGCGGGAGACTACAATGAGCAGTTCTTC.